This T cell receptor beta chain was recorded in a study of T cells in Graves' hyperthyroidism and ophthalmopathy. RNA transcripts yielded amplified TCR beta CDR3 regions. HTBI primers were used for first-round RT-PCR of the TCR CDR3. TCRdb reprocessed the multiplex PCR reads with MiXCR, giving one entry per CDR3 protein. The sample lists about 350,000 distinct CDR3 sequences, approximately 14% occurring once. The germline V gene has CDR1 DFQATT and CDR2 SNEGSKA (reference sequence). The J segment lost 4 bases and the V segment lost 6 bases, leaving 15 bases of the junction unmatched. This CDR3 comprises 15 residues.

The sequenced sample was blood. This sequence joins TRBV20-1 and TRBJ2-7; TRBD2 matches 7 bases. The clonotype comes from a woman aged 30 to 39 with Graves' hyperthyroidism. The CDR3 DNA reads as TGCAGTGCCCCAAGCCCTTCTAGCGGTGGTTACGAGCAGTACTTC. Translating gives CSAPSPSSGGYEQYF.